Each of the 7 T cell receptor beta chains below was sequenced from the same sample in a study of control samples from healthy donors and cancer patients. Here immunoSEQ multiplex PCR was the method, and the copy in TCRdb shows in-frame clones only, minus some. The profile shows about 120,000 clones, 85% to 95% of them singletons. Sequencing was performed on blood. These receptors were taken from a man between 25 and 39 years old in good health.

The chain links TRBV3-1 (or the pseudogene TRBV3-2) to TRBJ1-4; 7 positions match TRBD1. Per the germline V gene, CDR1 is LGHDT and CDR2 is YNNKEL (reference sequence). The junction had 4 bases not matched to a gene; V was cut back by 1 base and J by 8 bases. This CDR3 has 14 amino acids. The CDR3 nucleotides are TGTGCCAGCAGCCAAGTCCCAGGGGGAGAAAAACTGTTTTTT. Protein product: CASSQVPGGEKLFF.

The chain links TRBV7-2 to TRBJ1-2; 9 positions agree with TRBD1. The germline CDR1 and CDR2 sequences are SGHTA and FQGNSA. The CDR3 has 16 residues. Trimming took 5 bases from V and 7 from J; bases not matched to a gene: 14. The CDR3 region is CASSKGGDRDFGGYTF. The CDR3, as DNA: TGTGCCAGCAGCAAGGGGGGGGACAGGGATTTTGGTGGCTACACCTTC.

The rearrangement joins TRBV6-1 to TRBJ1-1; maybe TRBD1 (6 bases). Germline V gene sequence: CDR1 MNHNS, CDR2 SASEGT. The CDR3 loop spans 14 amino acids. Trimming stripped 2 bases from V and 4 bases from J, with 11 bases between. The CDR3 DNA reads as TGTGCCAGCAGTGAATGGAGGGGGGGCACTGAAGCTTTCTTT. Amino acids: CASSEWRGGTEAFF.

This chain connects TRBV28 to TRBJ2-5, with D tentatively TRBD2 (6 bases). Germline V gives CDR1 MDHEN, CDR2 SYDVKM. CDR3 length equals 12 residues. Trimming left V 4 bases short and J 5 bases short, with 8 bases between. The CDR3 here is CASSSRGETQYF. The CDR3 coding sequence is TGTGCCAGCAGTTCCCGGGGGGAGACCCAGTACTTC.

This chain uses TRBV5-6 with TRBJ1-2, with a weak D call TRBD1 (6 bases). CDR1 is SGHDT, CDR2 YYEEEE, per germline. There are 18 residues in the CDR3. Trimming shortened V by 0 bases and J by 2 bases, and 20 bases separated the two germline ends. Written as DNA, the CDR3 is TGTGCCAGCAGCTTGGGGTCGGGGATCGGGGGCTCCAACTATGGCTACACCTTC. It codes for CASSLGSGIGGSNYGYTF. Full variable domain (missing parts from reference TRBV5-6 and TRBJ1-2): DAGVTQSPTHLIKTRGQQVTLRCSPKSGHDTVSWYQQALGQGPQFIFQYYEEEERQRGNFPDRFSGHQFPNYSSELNVNALLLGDSALYLCASSLGSGIGGSNYGYTFGSGTRLTVV.

The chain joins TRBV18 to TRBJ2-6; no definite D call. CDR1 and CDR2 (germline): KGHSH, LQKENI. Trimming pared 5 bases from V and 8 bases from J, leaving 22 bases between. The CDR3 length is 17 residues. Written as DNA, the CDR3 is TGTGCCAGCTCATCAATCGCATCCACCGCAACGACCAACGTCCTGACTTTC. Translating it yields CASSSIASTATTNVLTF.

V gene TRBV11-2 combines with J gene TRBJ1-2; tentatively, D is TRBD1 (6 bases). Germline CDR1 SGHAT, CDR2 FQNNGV. The CDR3 sequence is 17 residues long. Trimming left V 8 bases short and J 3 bases short, with 25 bases between. CDR3 sequence (DNA): TGTGCCAGCGCGAGGGGGACGGGGGGCCATTACGACTATGGCTACACCTTC. Encoded protein: CASARGTGGHYDYGYTF.